This T cell receptor beta chain was recovered during a study of blood T cell repertoires in COVID-19 (dated by TCRdb to about 2020). Broadly, across the study: Collaborator samples came from the United States, Italy and Spain and covered acute and convalescent phases of COVID-19. The samples were drawn from two sources: the first 160 participants of the ongoing ImmuneRACE study, and over 950 subjects contributed by 6 global collaborators. The sample metadata nearly always contained a de-identified subject ID, COVID-19 status, age in years and sex. The prospective study material was composed of cDNA or gDNA derived from T cells, B-cell-depleted T cells, or PBMCs. The repertoires were released in a freely available public database meant as a resource for research on the immune response to SARS-CoV-2. Where HLA class I and class II types were available, the types were taken from metadata supplied by the sample provider, not from assay-based typing. Subjects who had been exposed to COVID-19, were actively infected with it, or had recovered from it provided the deeply sampled blood TCRbeta repertoires that made up the dataset. Points the paper makes about the study in general: Clinical and demographic metadata were provided uncurated, with the amount varying by source and participant.

TCRbeta CDR3 regions were amplified from genomic DNA using the immunoSEQ Assay, a bias-controlled multiplex PCR. Processing in the source paper ran as follows. The number of nucleated cells in each sample was estimated from the amplification of reference gene primers within the assay. Sequence reads were collapsed and filtered to measure the absolute abundance of every unique TCRbeta CDR3 rearrangement. For each sample, productive Simpson clonality was calculated by taking the square root of Simpson's diversity index across productive rearrangements. TCRdb's version of the immuneACCESS table is confined to in-frame rearrangements and falls short of the full clone set. An unresolved V gene accounts for under half of the shortfall where checked; the remainder is of unknown origin. V, J and clone size are those of that table, while D and trimming were read from the DNA. Present in this sample are about 200,000 clones, 86% of which were seen just once. Around 5.7% of the sample rests with the top ten.

CDR3 length: 16 amino acids, cysteine to phenylalanine. The kept DNA is CDR3 alone, 48 bases in frame from the first base. In the prospective study, participants were 18 to 89 years old, resided in about two dozen geographic areas of the United States, and were enrolled through a virtual design. In the prospective study, participants were assigned to cohorts based on the clinical history participants reported in a screening survey and a study questionnaire. In the prospective study, mobile phlebotomists collected whole blood, serum and a nasopharyngeal or oropharyngeal swab from each participant. Prospective study participants could optionally give additional blood draws and questionnaires over an approximately 2-month period. Before DNA extraction, prospective study blood samples were shipped either frozen or at room temperature. With respect to this clone: No cognate antigen has been identified for it. There are no base qualities to consult, and no much larger clone falls within one base.

The chain is made from TRBV21-1 and TRBJ2-5; the table's TRBD2 call for D was not verified on the DNA. TRBV21-1 is labeled a pseudogene. Sequencing used PBMCs or T cells enriched from blood (not recorded which). The receptor comes from a man aged 35 to 55 with acute COVID-19. The CDR3 region: CANPLRGSKFEETQYF. The DNA sequence is TGTGCCAACCCCCTCAGAGGGAGTAAGTTCGAAGAGACCCAGTACTTC.